This T cell receptor (beta chain) is from a study of cytotoxic CD8 clonotypes in ibrutinib-treated CLL. Turning to the study itself: After median roughly 70 months, roughly 14 stayed in remission, around twelve progressed; responses approximately 24 partial, 2 complete.

Only in-frame clones appear in the TCRdb table, and some are missing; sequencing was by immunoSEQ multiplex PCR. This table holds 300,000 to 350,000 clones, almost 80% found once. This receptor was obtained from a human donor with chronic lymphocytic leukemia. Sample: PBMCs, taken before ibrutinib treatment.

CDR3 sequence: CASSLPNEKLFF. CDR3 nucleotides: TGTGCCAGCAGCTTACCGAATGAAAAACTGTTTTTT. V usage is TRBV11-2 and J usage is TRBJ1-4; D remains ambiguous. The V end lost 2 bases, the J end lost 5 bases, and 3 bases lay between the germline ends. This CDR3 is 12 amino acids long. From germline, CDR1 is SGHAT and CDR2 FQNNGV. Variable domain in full (rest from reference TRBV11-2 and TRBJ1-4): EAGVAQSPRYKIIEKRQSVAFWCNPISGHATLYWYQQILGQGPKLLIQFQNNGVVDDSQLPKDRFSAERLKGVDSTLKIQPAKLEDSAVYLCASSLPNEKLFFGSGTQLSVL.